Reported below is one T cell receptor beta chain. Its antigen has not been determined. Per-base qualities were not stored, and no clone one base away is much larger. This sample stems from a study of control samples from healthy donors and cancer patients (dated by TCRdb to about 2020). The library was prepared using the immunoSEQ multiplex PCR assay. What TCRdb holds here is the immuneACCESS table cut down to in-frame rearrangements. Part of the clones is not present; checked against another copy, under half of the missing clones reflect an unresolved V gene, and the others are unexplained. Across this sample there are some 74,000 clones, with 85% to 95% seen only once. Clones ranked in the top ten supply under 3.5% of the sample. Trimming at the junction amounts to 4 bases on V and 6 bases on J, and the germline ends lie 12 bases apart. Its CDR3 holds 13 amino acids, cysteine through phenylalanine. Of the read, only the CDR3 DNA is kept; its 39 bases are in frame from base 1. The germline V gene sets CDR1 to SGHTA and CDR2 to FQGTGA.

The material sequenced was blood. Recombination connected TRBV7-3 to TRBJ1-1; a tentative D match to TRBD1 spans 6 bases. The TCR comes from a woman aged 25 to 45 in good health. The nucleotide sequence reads TGTGCCAGCAGCTCCACAGGGACTTCTGAAGCTTTCTTT. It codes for CASSSTGTSEAFF.